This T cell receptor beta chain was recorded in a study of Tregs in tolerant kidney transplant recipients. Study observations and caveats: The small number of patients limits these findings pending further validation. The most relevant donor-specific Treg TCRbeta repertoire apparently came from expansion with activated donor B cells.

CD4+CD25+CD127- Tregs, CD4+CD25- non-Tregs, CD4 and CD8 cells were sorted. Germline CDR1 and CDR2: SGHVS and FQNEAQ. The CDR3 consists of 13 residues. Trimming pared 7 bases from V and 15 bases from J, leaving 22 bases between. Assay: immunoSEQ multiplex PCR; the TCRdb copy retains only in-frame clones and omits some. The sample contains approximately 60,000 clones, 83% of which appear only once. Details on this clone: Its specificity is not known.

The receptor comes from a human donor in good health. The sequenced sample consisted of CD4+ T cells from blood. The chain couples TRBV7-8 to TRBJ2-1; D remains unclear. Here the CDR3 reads CASTSHGPNGPFF. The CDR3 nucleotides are TGTGCCAGCACCTCACATGGGCCTAACGGTCCGTTCTTC.